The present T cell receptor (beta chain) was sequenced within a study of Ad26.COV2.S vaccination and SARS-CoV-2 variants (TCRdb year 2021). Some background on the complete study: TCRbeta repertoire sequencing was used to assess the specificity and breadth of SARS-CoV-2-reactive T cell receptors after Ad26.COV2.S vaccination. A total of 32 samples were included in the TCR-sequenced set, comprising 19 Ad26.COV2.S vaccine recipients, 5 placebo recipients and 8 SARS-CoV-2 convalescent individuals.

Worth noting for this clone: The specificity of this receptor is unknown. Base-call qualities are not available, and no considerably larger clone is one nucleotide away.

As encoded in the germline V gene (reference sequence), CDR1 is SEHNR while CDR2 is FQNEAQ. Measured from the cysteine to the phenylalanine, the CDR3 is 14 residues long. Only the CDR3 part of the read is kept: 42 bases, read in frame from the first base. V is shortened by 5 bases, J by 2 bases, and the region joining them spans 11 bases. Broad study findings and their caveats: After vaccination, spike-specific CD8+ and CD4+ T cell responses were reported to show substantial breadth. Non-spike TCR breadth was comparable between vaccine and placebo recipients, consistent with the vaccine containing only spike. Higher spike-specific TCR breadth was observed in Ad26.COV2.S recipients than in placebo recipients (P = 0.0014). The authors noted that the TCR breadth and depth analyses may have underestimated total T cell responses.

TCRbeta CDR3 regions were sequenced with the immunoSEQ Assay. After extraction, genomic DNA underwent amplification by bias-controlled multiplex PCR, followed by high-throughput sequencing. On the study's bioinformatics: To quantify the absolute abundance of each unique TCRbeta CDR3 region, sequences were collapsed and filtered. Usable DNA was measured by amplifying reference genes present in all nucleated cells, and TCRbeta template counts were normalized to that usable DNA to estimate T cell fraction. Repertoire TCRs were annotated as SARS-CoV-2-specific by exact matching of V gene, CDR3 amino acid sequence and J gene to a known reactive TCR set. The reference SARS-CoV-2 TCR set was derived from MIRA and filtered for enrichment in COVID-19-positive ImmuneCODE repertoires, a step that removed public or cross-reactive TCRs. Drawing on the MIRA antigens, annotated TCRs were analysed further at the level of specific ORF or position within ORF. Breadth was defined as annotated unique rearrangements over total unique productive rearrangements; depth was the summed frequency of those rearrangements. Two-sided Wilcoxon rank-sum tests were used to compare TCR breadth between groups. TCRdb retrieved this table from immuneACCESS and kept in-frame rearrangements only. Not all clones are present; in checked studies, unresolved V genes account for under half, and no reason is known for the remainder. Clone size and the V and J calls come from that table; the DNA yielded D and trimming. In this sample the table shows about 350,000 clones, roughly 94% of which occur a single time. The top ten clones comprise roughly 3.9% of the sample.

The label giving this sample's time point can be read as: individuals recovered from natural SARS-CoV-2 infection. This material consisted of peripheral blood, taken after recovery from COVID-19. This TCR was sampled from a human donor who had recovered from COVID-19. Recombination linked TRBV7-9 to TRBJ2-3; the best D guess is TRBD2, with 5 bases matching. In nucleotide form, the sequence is TGTGCCAGCAGCACGGGAATATACACAGATACGCAGTATTTT. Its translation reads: CASSTGIYTDTQYF.